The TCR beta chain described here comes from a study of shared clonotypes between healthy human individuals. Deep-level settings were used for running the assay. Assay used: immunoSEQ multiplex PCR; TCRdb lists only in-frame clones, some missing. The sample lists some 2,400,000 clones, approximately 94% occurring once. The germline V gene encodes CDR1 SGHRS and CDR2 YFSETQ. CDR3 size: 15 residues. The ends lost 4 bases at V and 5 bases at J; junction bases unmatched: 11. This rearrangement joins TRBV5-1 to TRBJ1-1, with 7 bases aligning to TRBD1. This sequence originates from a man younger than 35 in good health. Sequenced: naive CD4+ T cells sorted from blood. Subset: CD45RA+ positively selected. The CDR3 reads CASSAQGIEKTEAFF. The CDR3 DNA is TGCGCCAGCAGCGCACAGGGGATTGAGAAGACTGAAGCTTTCTTT. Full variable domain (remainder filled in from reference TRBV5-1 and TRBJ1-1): KAGVTQTPRYLIKTRGQQVTLSCSPISGHRSVSWYQQTPGQGLQFLFEYFSETQRNKGNFPGRFSGRQFSNSRSEMNVSTLELGDSALYLCASSAQGIEKTEAFFGQGTRLTVV.